Sequencing of this T cell receptor (beta chain) was carried out in a study of cytomegalovirus exposure and HLA in healthy donors. The PCR used 60 Vbeta and 13 Jbeta primers. TCRdb's table, derived via immunoSEQ multiplex PCR, lists solely in-frame clones and lacks some. This repertoire shows some 120,000 clones, around 75% found once; its top ten account for roughly 3%. From germline, CDR1 is LNHNV and CDR2 YYDKDF (reference sequence). Trimming removed 8 bases at V and 0 bases at J, with 13 bases between. The CDR3 is 14 residues long. The sequenced sample consisted of PBMCs. This chain links TRBV15 with TRBJ1-2; perhaps TRBD1 as D (5 bases). The receptor's source is a woman aged 40-49 years in good health and CMV-seropositive. CDR3 DNA: TGTGCCACCGGAGAGACAGAACCTAACTATGGCTACACCTTC. It is translated as CATGETEPNYGYTF.